The 22 T cell receptor beta chains reported below all come from one sample, sequenced in a study of neurological immune-mediated disorders. TCRdb re-called the 5' RACE reads through MiXCR, storing one row per CDR3 protein. Among approximately 39,000 distinct CDR3 sequences, 6% to 7.5% were seen once, and the ten largest hold 5.5% to 6.5%. Sequenced sample: CD4+ T cells from blood. The receptor source for this set is a man aged 50-59 years in good health.

The chain is built from TRBV20-1 and TRBJ2-3; 7 nucleotides agree with TRBD2. CDR3 length: 14 residues. Germline V lookup: CDR1 DFQATT, CDR2 SNEGSKA (reference sequence). Germline trimming cut 2 bases from V and 0 bases from J; bases unmatched to any gene: 2. The CDR3 spells CSARLAESTDTQYF. The CDR3 DNA reads as TGCAGTGCTAGACTAGCGGAAAGCACAGATACGCAGTATTTT.

This clonotype occurred many times. The chain combines TRBV12-3 or TRBV12-4 with TRBJ2-7, with D unclear. The V end lost 5 bases, the J end lost 6 bases, and 11 bases lay between the germline ends. The CDR3 has 12 residues. Here the CDR3 reads CASSLTASEQYF. CDR3 DNA sequence: TGTGCCAGCAGTCTTACAGCCTCCGAGCAGTACTTC.

This clonotype was counted ten times or more. This chain uses TRBV10-3 with TRBJ2-2; 10 nucleotides agree with TRBD1. V trimming: 0 bases; J trimming: 3 bases; junction bases outside the gene matches: 4. Germline CDR1 reads ENHRY; CDR2 reads SYGVKD. The CDR3 runs 17 residues. CDR3 protein: CAISESGQGQYTGELFF. CDR3 DNA: TGTGCCATCAGTGAGTCGGGACAGGGGCAATACACCGGGGAGCTGTTTTTT.

There are many counts of this clonotype. The rearrangement joins TRBV19 to TRBJ2-3, with a tentative D call TRBD2 (6 bases). CDR3 length: 14 amino acids. V was shortened by 5 bases and J by 3 bases, with 12 bases between the two germline ends. Germline-derived CDR1 and CDR2 are LNHDA and SQIVND (reference sequence). CDR3 protein: CASSYAGRTDTQYF. DNA for the CDR3: TGTGCCAGTAGTTACGCGGGGCGGACAGATACGCAGTATTTT.

This clonotype was recorded many times. The genes are TRBV20-1 and TRBJ1-2, with D possibly TRBD1 on 5 matching bases. V was cut by 1 base and J by 3 bases, with 9 bases left in between. CDR1 DFQATT and CDR2 SNEGSKA come from the germline V gene (reference sequence). The CDR3 extends over 13 amino acids. The DNA for the CDR3 is TGCAGTGCTAGAGGGGGGACGGACTATGGCTACACCTTC. Encoded protein: CSARGGTDYGYTF.

This clonotype was seen ten or more times. Written as DNA, the CDR3 is TGTGCCAGCAGCTTGGAGAGTTTTTATGTAGCGGGTAGCTCCTACAATGAGCAGTTCTTC. This sequence encodes CASSLESFYVAGSSYNEQFF. The rearrangement uses TRBV5-6 and TRBJ2-1; 7 bases are a match to TRBD2. Unmatched junction bases numbered 15, after V lost 0 bases and J lost 0 bases. The CDR3 is 20 amino acids. In germline, CDR1 is SGHDT, CDR2 YYEEEE.

CDR3 in amino acids: CASTLAGGFEQFF. The CDR3 coding sequence is TGTGCCAGCACACTAGCGGGAGGATTTGAGCAGTTCTTC. The chain uses TRBV7-9 and TRBJ2-1, with 12 bases aligning to TRBD2. This CDR3 is 13 amino acids long. V shed 7 bases, J shed 9 bases, and the junction held 4 bases outside the gene matches. Germline values: CDR1 SEHNR, CDR2 FQNEAQ (reference sequence).

There are many counts of this clonotype. The junction and the germline gene differ at one end; a read error may be behind it. This chain uses TRBV5-1 with TRBJ2-1, with 9 positions matching TRBD2. This CDR3 is built from 16 residues. In germline, CDR1 is SGHRS, CDR2 YFSETQ. The CDR3 loop reads CASSLASGNSHNEQFF. CDR3 nucleotides: TGCGCCAGCAGCTTGGCTAGCGGGAACTCCCACAATGAGCAGTTCTTC.

Many counts were recorded for this clonotype. The chain carries TRBV13 and TRBJ1-2; perhaps TRBD1 as D (5 bases). This CDR3 region has 14 residues. Trimming removed 5 bases from V and 4 bases from J, with 14 bases in between. Germline-derived CDR1 and CDR2 are PRHDT and FYEKMQ (reference sequence). As DNA, the CDR3 is TGTGCCAGCAGCGAAATCGGGACGAGCTATGGCTACACCTTC. This codes for CASSEIGTSYGYTF. Combining the CDR3 with reference TRBV13 and TRBJ1-2 gives the whole variable domain AAGVIQSPRHLIKEKRETATLKCYPIPRHDTVYWYQQGPGQDPQFLISFYEKMQSDKGSIPDRFSAQQFSDYHSELNMSSLELGDSALYFCASSEIGTSYGYTFGSGTRLTVV.

This clonotype was counted ten times or more. The chain links TRBV20-1 to TRBJ1-1; possible D gene TRBD1, 5 bases. The CDR3 spans 14 residues. V was trimmed by 1 base and J by 0 bases, leaving 9 bases between them. Germline V gene data show CDR1 as DFQATT and CDR2 as SNEGSKA (reference sequence). CDR3 in DNA: TGCAGTGCTAGAGTCGGGGCCCTGAACACTGAAGCTTTCTTT. It yields the protein CSARVGALNTEAFF.

The sample holds many counts of this clonotype. The rearrangement uses TRBV4-1 and TRBJ2-5; D assignment may be TRBD1 or TRBD2 (5 bases each). The length of the CDR3 is 14 residues. The germline V and J ends were trimmed by 4 bases and 3 bases, with 12 bases remaining between them. Germline V CDR1 and CDR2: MGHRA, YSYEKL. This CDR3 reads CASSRPLGEETQYF. In nucleotides, the CDR3 is TGCGCCAGCAGCCGCCCCCTGGGGGAAGAGACCCAGTACTTC.

This clonotype was counted at least ten times. V usage is TRBV28 and J usage is TRBJ1-2; D might be TRBD1 (5 bases). With 4 bases removed from V and 5 bases from J, the gap between germline ends came to 14 bases. The CDR3 contains 14 residues. Germline V gene data show CDR1 as MDHEN and CDR2 as SYDVKM. In nucleotides, the CDR3 is TGTGCCAGCAGTTGGGGGGACGGAGGATATGGCTACACCTTC. As protein: CASSWGDGGYGYTF.

This clonotype was observed at least ten times. The rearrangement links TRBV2 to TRBJ2-1, with 8 nucleotides matching TRBD2. Germline trimming cut 4 bases from V and 9 bases from J; bases unmatched to any gene: 8. Germline lookup yields CDR1 SNHLY and CDR2 FYNNEI. This CDR3 comprises 14 residues. CDR3: CASSVSGSNREQFF. As DNA, the CDR3 is TGTGCCAGCAGTGTCAGCGGGAGCAACCGTGAGCAGTTCTTC.

This clonotype showed up many times. The V gene is TRBV12-3 or TRBV12-4, the J gene TRBJ1-5; 7 bases match TRBD1. The ends lost 6 bases at V and 4 bases at J; junction bases unmatched: 3. The CDR3 covers 13 residues. This CDR3 is CASRTGSNQPQHF. The DNA of the CDR3 is TGTGCCAGCAGGACAGGGTCGAATCAGCCCCAGCATTTT.

Many counts were recorded for this clonotype. The J gene is TRBJ2-3, the V gene TRBV7-3; 8 bases agree with TRBD1. J lost 2 bases, V lost 5 bases, and 3 bases had no gene match. The CDR3 totals 14 residues. Germline V gene lookup returns CDR1 SGHTA and CDR2 FQGTGA. The CDR3, as DNA: TGTGCCAGCAGCCCGGACAGGGACACAGATACGCAGTATTTT. Its translation is CASSPDRDTDTQYF.

At least ten counts were recorded for this clonotype. This chain links TRBV4-1 with TRBJ2-7; a possible D gene is TRBD2 (6 bases). The CDR3 contains 16 residues. Trimming removed 1 base at V and 1 base at J, with 14 bases between. Germline V gives CDR1 MGHRA, CDR2 YSYEKL. In DNA, the CDR3 is TGCGCCAGCAGCCAAGGCCCGGGACTTCTATCCTACGAGCAGTACTTC. Amino acid sequence: CASSQGPGLLSYEQYF.

The chain has TRBV12-3 or TRBV12-4 and TRBJ2-7; D could derive from TRBD1 or TRBD2 (5 bases each). CDR3 size: 13 residues. Trimming took off 5 bases at V and 5 bases at J, with 13 bases between the two ends. DNA for the CDR3: TGTGCCAGCAGTCTGGGGACGCCTGACGAGCAGTACTTC. It specifies CASSLGTPDEQYF.

This clonotype was counted ten times or more. The CDR3 protein is CASSPGLAGFQETQYF. As DNA, the CDR3 is TGCGCCAGCAGCCCCGGACTAGCGGGATTCCAAGAGACCCAGTACTTC. The rearrangement uses TRBV5-1 and TRBJ2-5; 12 bases map to TRBD2. The V segment lost 4 bases and the J segment 1 base; nucleotides outside the gene matches: 5. The CDR3 consists of 16 residues. Per the germline V gene, CDR1 is SGHRS and CDR2 is YFSETQ.

This clonotype was counted many times. The rearrangement uses TRBV7-2 and TRBJ2-3, with 12 bases aligning to TRBD2. The V gene's germline CDR1 is SGHTA and CDR2 FQGNSA. V shed 8 bases and J 6 bases; nucleotides not matched to a gene: 6. The CDR3 extends over 14 amino acids. The CDR3 DNA reads TGTGCCAGCGGAAGGACTAGCGGGAAGGATACGCAGTATTTT. This codes for CASGRTSGKDTQYF.

The gene calls are TRBV20-1 and TRBJ2-5, with D perhaps matching TRBD1 (5 bases). Trimming removed 0 bases from V and 5 bases from J, with 10 bases in between. Germline CDR1 DFQATT, CDR2 SNEGSKA (reference sequence). This CDR3 has 13 residues. The CDR3 is CSARDHAGETQYF. The CDR3 DNA follows: TGCAGTGCTAGAGATCATGCAGGGGAGACCCAGTACTTC.

This clonotype was observed at least ten times. This rearrangement joins TRBV5-1 to TRBJ2-7, with 7 bases fitting TRBD1. Germline-derived CDR1 and CDR2 are SGHRS and YFSETQ. V shed 3 bases and J 0 bases; nucleotides not matched to a gene: 0. The CDR3 sequence is 13 residues long. The CDR3 spells CASSWDSSYEQYF. CDR3 sequence (DNA): TGCGCCAGCAGCTGGGACAGCTCCTACGAGCAGTACTTC. The full variable domain, in which reference TRBV5-1 and TRBJ2-7 provide the parts outside the CDR3, is KAGVTQTPRYLIKTRGQQVTLSCSPISGHRSVSWYQQTPGQGLQFLFEYFSETQRNKGNFPGRFSGRQFSNSRSEMNVSTLELGDSALYLCASSWDSSYEQYFGPGTRLTVT.

In this sample, this clonotype turned up many times. The CDR3 sequence: CASTQRAGEYNEQFF. CDR3 in DNA: TGCGCCAGCACCCAAAGGGCGGGAGAATACAATGAGCAGTTCTTC. J is TRBJ2-1 and V is TRBV5-1; TRBD2 aligns across 7 bases. The CDR3 sequence is 15 residues long. The trim removed 6 bases at V and 4 bases at J, leaving 10 bases unmatched. Germline CDR1 and CDR2: SGHRS and YFSETQ.